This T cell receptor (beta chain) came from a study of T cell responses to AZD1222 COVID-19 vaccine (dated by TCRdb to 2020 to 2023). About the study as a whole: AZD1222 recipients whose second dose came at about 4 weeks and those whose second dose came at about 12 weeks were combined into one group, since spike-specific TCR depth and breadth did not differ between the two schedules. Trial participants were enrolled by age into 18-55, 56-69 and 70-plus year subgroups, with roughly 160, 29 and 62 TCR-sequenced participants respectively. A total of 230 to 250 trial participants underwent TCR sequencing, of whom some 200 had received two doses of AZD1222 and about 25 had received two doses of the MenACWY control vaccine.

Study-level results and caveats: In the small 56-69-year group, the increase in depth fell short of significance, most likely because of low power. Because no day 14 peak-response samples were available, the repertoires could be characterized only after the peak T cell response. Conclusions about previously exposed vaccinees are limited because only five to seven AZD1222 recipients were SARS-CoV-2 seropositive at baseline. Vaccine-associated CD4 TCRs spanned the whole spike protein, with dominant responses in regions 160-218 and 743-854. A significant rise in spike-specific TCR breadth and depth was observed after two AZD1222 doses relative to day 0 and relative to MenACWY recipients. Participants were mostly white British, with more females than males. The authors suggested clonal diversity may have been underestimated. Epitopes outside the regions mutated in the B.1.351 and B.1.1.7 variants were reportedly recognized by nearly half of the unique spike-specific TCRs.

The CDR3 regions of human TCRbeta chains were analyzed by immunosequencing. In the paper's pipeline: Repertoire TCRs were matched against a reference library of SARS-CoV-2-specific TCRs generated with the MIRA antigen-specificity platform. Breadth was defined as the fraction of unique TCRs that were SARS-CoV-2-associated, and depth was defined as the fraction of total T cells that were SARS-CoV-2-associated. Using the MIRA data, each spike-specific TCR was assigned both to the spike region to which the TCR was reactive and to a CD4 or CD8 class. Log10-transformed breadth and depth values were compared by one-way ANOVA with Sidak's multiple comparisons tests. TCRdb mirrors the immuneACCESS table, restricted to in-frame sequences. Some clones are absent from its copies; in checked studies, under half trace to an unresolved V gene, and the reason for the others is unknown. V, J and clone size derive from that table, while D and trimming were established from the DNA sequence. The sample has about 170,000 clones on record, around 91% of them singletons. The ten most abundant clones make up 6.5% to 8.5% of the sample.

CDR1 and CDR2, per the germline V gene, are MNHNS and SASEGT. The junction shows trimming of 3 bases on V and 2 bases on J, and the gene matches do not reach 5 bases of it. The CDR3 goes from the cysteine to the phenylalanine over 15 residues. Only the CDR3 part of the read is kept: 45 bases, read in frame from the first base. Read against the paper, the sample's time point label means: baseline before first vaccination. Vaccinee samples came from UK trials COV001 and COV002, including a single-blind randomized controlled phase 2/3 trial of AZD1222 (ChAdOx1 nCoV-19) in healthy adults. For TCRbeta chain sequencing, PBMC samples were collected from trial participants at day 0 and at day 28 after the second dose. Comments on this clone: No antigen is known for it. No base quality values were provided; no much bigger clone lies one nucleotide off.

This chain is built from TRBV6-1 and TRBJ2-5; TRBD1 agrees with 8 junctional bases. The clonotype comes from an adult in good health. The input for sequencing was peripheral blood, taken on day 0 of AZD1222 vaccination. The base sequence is TGTGCCAGCAGTGAGCCAACAGGGGGGCAAGAGACCCAGTACTTC. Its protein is CASSEPTGGQETQYF.